This T cell receptor (beta chain) was found in a study of shared clonotypes between healthy human individuals. Background on the study: CD8 memory received one plate per donor, CD8 naive two, CD4 memory three and CD4 naive three.

Each donor was a Caucasian adult residing in Nashville, Tennessee. Several immunoSEQ 96-well plates shared each subset's DNA, each plate a replicate. Replicate PCRs for sorted subsets used approximately 190 ng DNA; this equaled 33,000 or so T cell genomes. Clones were sequenced by immunoSEQ multiplex PCR, and TCRdb holds only the in-frame ones, with some missing. The table has a few hundred thousand clones, roughly 80% seen once. This clone was seen more than once but under ten times. The CDR3 totals 15 residues. The germline CDR1 and CDR2 sequences are SGHNT and YYREEE (reference sequence). V was clipped by 4 bases and J by 3 bases; unmatched bases: 9.

The V gene is TRBV5-4, the J gene TRBJ2-7; 8 positions agree with TRBD1. What was sequenced was memory CD4+ T cells sorted from blood. Noted subset: CD45RA-negative fraction. The sequence derives from a man younger than 45 in good health. The chain's CDR3 is CASSLGPDRDYEQYF. CDR3 sequence (DNA): TGTGCCAGCAGCCTAGGCCCGGACAGGGACTACGAGCAGTACTTC.